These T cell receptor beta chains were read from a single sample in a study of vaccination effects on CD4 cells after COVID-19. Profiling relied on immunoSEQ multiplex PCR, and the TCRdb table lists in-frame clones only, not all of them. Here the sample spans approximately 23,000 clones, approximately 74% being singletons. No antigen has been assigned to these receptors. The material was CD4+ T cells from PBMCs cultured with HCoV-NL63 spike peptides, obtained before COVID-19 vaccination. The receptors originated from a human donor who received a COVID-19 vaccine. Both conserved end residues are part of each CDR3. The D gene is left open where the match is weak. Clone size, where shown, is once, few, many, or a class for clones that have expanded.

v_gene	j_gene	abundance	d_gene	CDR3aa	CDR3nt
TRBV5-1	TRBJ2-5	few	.	CASSLSARGEHETQYF	TGCGCCAGCAGCTTGAGCGCTCGCGGGGAACACGAGACCCAGTACTTC
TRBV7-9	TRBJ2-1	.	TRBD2	CASSLGLGRSEQFF	TGTGCCAGCAGCTTGGGACTAGGTCGCAGTGAGCAGTTCTTC
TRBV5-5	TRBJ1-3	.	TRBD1	CASRPRQGGNTIYF	TGTGCCAGCAGGCCCCGACAGGGCGGAAACACCATATATTTT
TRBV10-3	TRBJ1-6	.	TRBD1	CAISAGQGNYNSPLHF	TGTGCCATCAGTGCGGGACAGGGCAACTATAATTCACCCCTCCACTTT
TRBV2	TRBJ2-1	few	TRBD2	CASSVQSGIDYYYNEQFF	TGTGCCAGCAGTGTCCAGAGCGGGATCGACTACTACTACAATGAGCAGTTCTTC
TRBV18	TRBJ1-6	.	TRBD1	CASSPVGTGISENSPLHF	TGTGCCAGCTCACCTGTGGGGACAGGGATTTCTGAGAATTCACCCCTCCACTTT
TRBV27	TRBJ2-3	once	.	CASSSTDTQYF	TGTGCCAGCAGTAGCACAGATACGCAGTATTTT
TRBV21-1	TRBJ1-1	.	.	CASSKGPAADLGSFTEAFF	TGTGCCAGCAGCAAAGGACCGGCGGCGGATTTGGGCTCCTTCACTGAAGCTTTCTTT
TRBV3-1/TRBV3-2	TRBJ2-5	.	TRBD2	CASSPPSGRVETQYF	TGTGCCAGCAGCCCCCCTAGCGGGAGGGTTGAGACCCAGTACTTC
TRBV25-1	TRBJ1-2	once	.	CASRKGGNYGYTF	TGTGCCAGCAGAAAAGGAGGTAACTATGGCTACACCTTC
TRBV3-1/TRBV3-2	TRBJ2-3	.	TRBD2	CASETSSTDTQYF	TGTGCCAGCGAGACTAGCAGCACAGATACGCAGTATTTT
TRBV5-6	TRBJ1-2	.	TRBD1	CASSLLGTGGYTF	TGTGCCAGCAGCCTGTTGGGGACAGGAGGCTACACCTTC
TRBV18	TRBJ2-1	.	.	CASSPKPDRIEQFF	TGTGCCAGCTCACCCAAACCGGACAGAATTGAGCAGTTCTTC
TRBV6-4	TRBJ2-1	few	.	CASSEEGSYNEQFF	TGTGCCAGCAGTGAGGAGGGCTCCTACAATGAGCAGTTCTTC
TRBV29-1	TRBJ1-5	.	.	CSVELTGVDQPQHF	TGCAGCGTTGAGCTAACCGGTGTGGATCAGCCCCAGCATTTT
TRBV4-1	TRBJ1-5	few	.	CASSQGSWGRRTNQPQHF	TGCGCCAGCAGCCAAGGAAGTTGGGGGCGGAGAACCAATCAGCCCCAGCATTTT
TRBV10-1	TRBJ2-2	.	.	CASSEPQQTGNTGELFF	TGCGCCAGCAGTGAGCCTCAACAGACAGGGAACACCGGGGAGCTGTTTTTT
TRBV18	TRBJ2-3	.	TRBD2	CASSPFSGGAGTDTQYF	TGTGCCAGCTCACCCTTTAGCGGGGGGGCTGGCACAGATACGCAGTATTTT
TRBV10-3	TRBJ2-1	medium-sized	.	CAISESGGRHNEQFF	TGTGCCATCAGTGAGTCTGGTGGGCGTCACAATGAGCAGTTCTTC
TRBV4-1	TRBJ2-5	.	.	CASSQVHQTDSGQETQYF	TGCGCCAGCAGCCAAGTCCACCAAACAGATAGCGGACAAGAGACCCAGTACTTC
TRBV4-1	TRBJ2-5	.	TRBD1	CASSRPPGQGLETQYF	TGCGCCAGCAGCCGACCCCCGGGACAGGGCTTGGAGACCCAGTACTTC
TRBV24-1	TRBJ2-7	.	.	CATSEGYEQYF	TGTGCCACCAGTGAGGGCTACGAGCAGTACTTC
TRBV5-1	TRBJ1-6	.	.	CASSSMFSGETSPLHF	TGCGCCAGCAGCTCTATGTTCTCGGGGGAGACTTCACCCCTCCACTTT
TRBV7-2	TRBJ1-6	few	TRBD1	CASSLGQGPGSPLHF	TGTGCCAGCAGCTTAGGACAGGGTCCGGGTTCACCCCTCCACTTT
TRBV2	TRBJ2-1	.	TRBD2	CASSEGWPSGRIGNEQFF	TGTGCCAGCAGTGAAGGCTGGCCTAGCGGGAGAATTGGGAATGAGCAGTTCTTC
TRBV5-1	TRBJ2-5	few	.	CASRAGEQETQYF	TGCGCCAGCAGGGCCGGGGAGCAAGAGACCCAGTACTTC
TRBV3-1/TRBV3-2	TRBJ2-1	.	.	CASSQVRYNEQFF	TGTGCCAGCAGCCAAGTGCGGTACAATGAGCAGTTCTTC
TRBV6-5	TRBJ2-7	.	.	CASTGMVYEQYF	TGTGCCAGCACAGGGATGGTCTACGAGCAGTACTTC
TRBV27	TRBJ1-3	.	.	CASTTYPVGNTIYF	TGTGCCAGCACCACTTATCCTGTCGGAAACACCATATATTTT